The source of this TCR beta chain is a study of technical replicates of blood from a handful of donors. Method: immunoSEQ multiplex PCR; TCRdb's copy keeps in-frame clones and lacks some. The profile shows 80,000 to 85,000 clones, about 89% of them singletons. This CDR3 has 11 amino acids. In germline, CDR1 is ENHRY, CDR2 SYGVKD. V was clipped by 8 bases and J by 7 bases, with 10 bases between them. The rearrangement links TRBV10-3 to TRBJ2-3, with D perhaps matching TRBD1 (5 bases). The clonotype comes from a human donor in good health. The sequenced material came from T cells isolated from PBMCs. The CDR3 is CAIAGPNTQYF. The CDR3 nucleotides read TGTGCCATCGCAGGGCCGAATACGCAGTATTTT.